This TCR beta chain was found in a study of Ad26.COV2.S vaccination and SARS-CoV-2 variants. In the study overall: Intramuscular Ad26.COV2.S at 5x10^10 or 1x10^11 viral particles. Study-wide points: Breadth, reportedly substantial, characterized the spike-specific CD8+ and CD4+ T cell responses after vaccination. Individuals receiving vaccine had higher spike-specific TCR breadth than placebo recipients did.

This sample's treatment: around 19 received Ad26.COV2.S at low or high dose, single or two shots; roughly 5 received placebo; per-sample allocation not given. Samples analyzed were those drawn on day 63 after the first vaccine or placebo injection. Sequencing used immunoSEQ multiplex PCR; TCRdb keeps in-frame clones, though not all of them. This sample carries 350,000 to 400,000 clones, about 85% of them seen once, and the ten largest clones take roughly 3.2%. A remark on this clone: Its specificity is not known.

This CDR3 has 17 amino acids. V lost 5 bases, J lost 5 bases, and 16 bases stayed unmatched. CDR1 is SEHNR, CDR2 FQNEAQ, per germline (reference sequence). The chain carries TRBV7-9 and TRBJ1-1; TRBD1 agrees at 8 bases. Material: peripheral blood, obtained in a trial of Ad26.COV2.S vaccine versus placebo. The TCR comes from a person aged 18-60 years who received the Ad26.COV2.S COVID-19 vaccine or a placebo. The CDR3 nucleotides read TGTGCCAGCAGCCGCGTGGGAAATCAGGGGGCCTGGACTGAAGCTTTCTTT. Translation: CASSRVGNQGAWTEAFF.